This T cell receptor (beta chain) emerged from a study of human T cells and chemical hapten exposure. This clonotype was found many times. The CDR3 totals 14 residues. CDR1 MNHEY and CDR2 SMNVEV come from the germline V gene (reference sequence). Trimming removed 0 bases from V and 7 bases from J, with 10 bases in between. Time point in this sample: patch test 1, 2 weeks after DPC sensitization. As to treatment: therapeutic diphenylcyclopropenone sensitization with weekly scalp DPC. Investigators collected blood before applying each patch test. In TCRdb, the RACE reads were re-called with MiXCR into one record per CDR3 protein. The repertoire holds 380,000 or so distinct CDR3 sequences, with more than 4.5% as singletons.

Sample: whole blood, taken in connection with sensitization to the hapten diphenylcyclopropenone (DPC). This clonotype was obtained from a woman aged 45-60 years with alopecia areata. Some clones in this sample may be carry-over from other donors' samples. V gene TRBV27 combines with J gene TRBJ1-5; D remains unclear. The CDR3 region has the DNA TGTGCCAGCAGTTTATCAGGGCGAGGACAGCCCCAGCATTTT. It yields the protein CASSLSGRGQPQHF.